These 17 T cell receptor beta chains came from one sample sequenced in a study of T cells in localized non-small cell lung cancer. Assay used: immunoSEQ multiplex PCR; TCRdb lists only in-frame clones, some missing. The sample carries about 53,000 clones, 80% to 85% recorded once. The sequences come from peripheral blood mononuclear cells, collected before any cancer treatment. The receptors here all came from a man between 40 and 69 years old with stage III lung adenocarcinoma.

This sequence joins TRBV7-2 and TRBJ1-5; 9 bases fit TRBD1. Unmatched junction bases numbered 4, after V lost 1 base and J lost 3 bases. CDR3 length: 16 amino acids. Germline assignment: CDR1 SGHTA and CDR2 FQGNSA. The CDR3 protein is CASSLVRTGDNQPQHF. The CDR3 DNA reads as TGTGCCAGCAGCTTAGTTCGGACAGGGGACAATCAGCCCCAGCATTTT.

The rearrangement uses TRBV20-1 and TRBJ2-1; D uncertain. The ends were cut back, 6 bases at V and 9 bases at J, with 9 bases in the middle. Germline-derived CDR1 and CDR2 are DFQATT and SNEGSKA (reference sequence). The CDR3 runs 10 residues. The chain's CDR3 is CSAAHFEQFF. The CDR3 DNA sequence: TGCAGTGCGGCGCACTTTGAGCAGTTCTTC.

The chain joins TRBV9 to TRBJ1-4; TRBD1 aligns across 8 bases. CDR1 is SGDLS, CDR2 YYNGEE, per germline. The CDR3 runs to 15 residues. The V segment lost 4 bases and the J segment 8 bases; nucleotides outside the gene matches: 10. CDR3 sequence (DNA): TGTGCCAGCAGCCACCGACAGGGGCTACGGGAAAAACTGTTTTTT. It translates to CASSHRQGLREKLFF.

V is TRBV10-1 and J is TRBJ1-1; D unresolved. This CDR3 has 13 residues. Per germline, CDR1 WNHNN and CDR2 SYGVQD (reference sequence). V lost 4 bases and J lost 1, with 7 bases in between. This CDR3 is CASSAVENTEAFF. CDR3 DNA: TGCGCCAGCAGTGCCGTGGAGAACACTGAAGCTTTCTTT.

The chain joins TRBV5-6 to TRBJ2-7; 8 nucleotides line up with TRBD1. The CDR3 runs to 17 residues. Germline trimming cut 4 bases from V and 0 bases from J; bases unmatched to any gene: 12. Germline lookup yields CDR1 SGHDT and CDR2 YYEEEE. The CDR3: CASSPRPGQDLSYEQYF. The DNA for the CDR3 is TGTGCCAGCAGCCCTCGACCGGGACAGGACCTCTCCTACGAGCAGTACTTC.

This clone appeared a few times. The V call is TRBV2, the J call TRBJ2-5, with 13 positions matching TRBD2. Germline-derived CDR1 and CDR2 are SNHLY and FYNNEI. Trimming at V came to 9 bases and at J to 5 bases, leaving 18 bases not matched to a gene. This CDR3 has 18 residues. For the CDR3, the DNA is TGTGCCAGTCCGCGACTGGGGACTAGCGGGGAGACTTTGGAGACCCAGTACTTC. It encodes CASPRLGTSGETLETQYF.

The CDR3, as DNA: TGTGCCAGCAGCTTCGTGGGGGGGTCGGATGGCTACACCTTC. This encodes CASSFVGGSDGYTF. V and J are TRBV9 and TRBJ1-2, with a weak D call TRBD1 (5 bases). The CDR3 spans 14 residues. Germline V gives CDR1 SGDLS, CDR2 YYNGEE. Trimming pared 4 bases from V and 6 bases from J, leaving 16 bases between.

The V and J genes are TRBV7-3 and TRBJ1-5, with a possible D match to TRBD1 (6 bases). In germline, CDR1 is SGHTA, CDR2 FQGTGA. The CDR3 covers 15 residues. V was trimmed by 4 bases and J by 4 bases, leaving 14 bases between them. CDR3 amino acids: CASSSPGDGNQPQHF. DNA for the CDR3: TGTGCCAGCAGCTCTCCAGGGGATGGGAATCAGCCCCAGCATTTT.

The chain links TRBV7-5 to TRBJ2-3. TRBV7-5 is a listed pseudogene. The CDR3 has 14 amino acids. The CDR3 region is CVRSSDQSTDTQYF. The CDR3 coding sequence is TGTGTCAGAAGTTCCGACCAATCCACAGATACGCAGTATTTT.

This sequence joins TRBV10-2 and TRBJ1-4; 8 bases match TRBD1. Germline CDR1 WSHSY, CDR2 SAAADI. V was clipped by 6 bases and J by 8 bases; unmatched bases: 2. The CDR3 runs 12 residues. The CDR3 here is CASRGTGEKLFF. The CDR3 DNA reads TGCGCCAGCAGGGGGACAGGAGAAAAACTGTTTTTT.

The table lists this clone with a few counts. The chain employs TRBV11-1 and TRBJ1-3; no reliable D call. Germline lookup yields CDR1 SGHAT and CDR2 FQDESV (reference sequence). The germline V and J ends were trimmed by 1 base and 1 base, with 5 bases remaining between them. CDR3 size: 14 residues. CDR3 nucleotide sequence: TGTGCCAGCAGCTTAGAAGGATCTGGAAACACCATATATTTT. Protein: CASSLEGSGNTIYF.

The chain combines TRBV14 with TRBJ2-5; D is unclear. This CDR3 spans 14 amino acids. CDR1 is SGHDN, CDR2 FVKESK, per germline. Trimming cost V 4 bases and J 1 base, with 10 bases left between them. CDR3 sequence reads: CASSPLIPQETQYF. The CDR3 DNA reads as TGTGCCAGCAGCCCTCTAATACCCCAAGAGACCCAGTACTTC.

This clone was recorded only once. The rearrangement joins TRBV5-1 to TRBJ1-3; no reliable D call. The V end was cut by 5 bases, the J end by 1 base, with 10 bases between. The germline gives CDR1 SGHRS, CDR2 YFSETQ. The length of the CDR3 is 14 residues. This CDR3 is CASSFDNSGNTIYF. The CDR3 coding sequence is TGCGCCAGCAGTTTCGACAATTCTGGAAACACCATATATTTT.

As concerns this clone: A read error may explain this, as a much larger clone is one base away. V gene TRBV7-9 combines with J gene TRBJ2-7, with 8 bases matching TRBD1. CDR1 SEHNR and CDR2 FQNEAQ come from the germline V gene (reference sequence). The CDR3 sequence is 13 residues long. The CDR3 reads CAGSQGALNEQYF. The CDR3 DNA is TGTGCCGGCAGCCAGGGGGCGCTAAACGAGCAGTACTTC. The full variable domain, its missing parts supplied by reference TRBV7-9 and TRBJ2-7, is DTGVSQNPRHKITKRGQNVTFRCDPISEHNRLYWYRQTLGQGPEFLTYFQNEAQLEKSRLLSDRFSAERPKGSFSTLEIQRTEQGDSAMYLCAGSQGALNEQYFGPGTRLTVT.

The chain employs TRBV25-1 and TRBJ2-1; TRBD2 agrees at 9 bases. The CDR3 is 13 amino acids. With V trimmed by 6 bases and J by 10 bases, 7 bases remained unmatched. Germline assignment: CDR1 MGHDK and CDR2 SYGVNS. CDR3 sequence reads: CASRYLAGEEQFF. The CDR3 nucleotides are TGTGCCAGCAGATACTTAGCGGGAGAGGAGCAGTTCTTC.

The chain couples TRBV2 to TRBJ2-1; D remains ambiguous. The CDR3 covers 13 residues. V was clipped by 7 bases and J by 0 bases, with 7 bases between them. CDR1 and CDR2 from the germline V gene are SNHLY and FYNNEI. As DNA, the CDR3 is TGTGCCAGCAACCCGAGCTCCTACAATGAGCAGTTCTTC. Translating gives CASNPSSYNEQFF. Complete variable domain (other parts from reference TRBV2 and TRBJ2-1): EPEVTQTPSHQVTQMGQEVILRCVPISNHLYFYWYRQILGQKVEFLVSFYNNEISEKSEIFDDQFSVERPDGSNFTLKIRSTKLEDSAMYFCASNPSSYNEQFFGPGTRLTVL.

The chain carries TRBV4-2 and TRBJ1-2; 9 bases align to TRBD1. Germline CDR1 LGHNA, CDR2 YNFKEQ. Trimming cost V 0 bases and J 6 bases; bases outside gene matches: 8. The CDR3 totals 16 residues. CDR3 coding DNA: TGTGCCAGCAGCCAAGATAGGACCTGGGACAGGGATGGCTACACCTTC. It yields the protein CASSQDRTWDRDGYTF.